The present TCR beta chain was sequenced within a study of fetal regulatory T cell absence and autoimmunity. At the level of the study: Exocrine pancreas autoimmunity occurred in IPEX patients lacking clinical diabetes. The study's findings and limits: TRB gene family usage was broadly similar in cord blood and pancreas.

Sequencing was at survey level. Profiled with immunoSEQ multiplex PCR; TCRdb holds only in-frame clones, not every one. There are around 100,000 clones in the sample; 72% occur only once, and roughly 2% lies in the top ten. This clone has only a few counts. Its antigen is undetermined. The origin of this receptor is a male donor with IPEX syndrome. The source material was pancreas tissue.

The CDR3 loop is CASSGRTGNGYTF. The CDR3 DNA reads as TGTGCCAGCAGTGGAAGGACAGGGAATGGCTACACCTTC. V usage is TRBV2 and J usage is TRBJ1-2; 8 nucleotides agree with TRBD1. This CDR3 has 13 amino acids. Germline lookup yields CDR1 SNHLY and CDR2 FYNNEI. With V trimmed by 4 bases and J by 6 bases, 4 bases remained unmatched.